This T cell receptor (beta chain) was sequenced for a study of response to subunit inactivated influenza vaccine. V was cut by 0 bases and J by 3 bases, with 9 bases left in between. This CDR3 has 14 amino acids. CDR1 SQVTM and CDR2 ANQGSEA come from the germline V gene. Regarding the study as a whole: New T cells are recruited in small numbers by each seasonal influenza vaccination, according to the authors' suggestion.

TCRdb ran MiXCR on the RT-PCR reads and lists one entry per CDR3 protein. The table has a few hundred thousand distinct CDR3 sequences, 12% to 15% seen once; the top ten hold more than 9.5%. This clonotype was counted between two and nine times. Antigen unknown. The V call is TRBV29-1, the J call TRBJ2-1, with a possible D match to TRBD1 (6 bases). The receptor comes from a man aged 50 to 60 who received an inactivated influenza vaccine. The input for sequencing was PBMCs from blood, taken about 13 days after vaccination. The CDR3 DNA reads TGCAGCGTTGAAGAGGGGGCCGTCTACAATGAGCAGTTCTTC. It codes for CSVEEGAVYNEQFF.